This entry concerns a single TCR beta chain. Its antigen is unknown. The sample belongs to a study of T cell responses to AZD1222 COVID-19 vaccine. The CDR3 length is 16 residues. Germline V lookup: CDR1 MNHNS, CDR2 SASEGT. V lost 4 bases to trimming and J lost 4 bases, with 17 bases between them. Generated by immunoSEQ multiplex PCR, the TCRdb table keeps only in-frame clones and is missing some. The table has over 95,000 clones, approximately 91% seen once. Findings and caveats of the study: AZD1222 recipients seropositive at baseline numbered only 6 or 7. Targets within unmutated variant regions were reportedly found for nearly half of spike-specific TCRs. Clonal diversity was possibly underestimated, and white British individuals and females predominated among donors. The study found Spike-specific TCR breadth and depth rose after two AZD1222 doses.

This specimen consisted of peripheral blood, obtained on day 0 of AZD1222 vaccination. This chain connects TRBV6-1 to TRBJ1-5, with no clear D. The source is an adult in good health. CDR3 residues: CASSAGRATYNQPQHF. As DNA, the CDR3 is TGTGCCAGCAGTGCTGGGAGGGCTACTTATAATCAGCCCCAGCATTTT.